Detailed here is one T cell receptor (beta chain). In the authors' methods: By means of reference gene primer amplification, nucleated cell counts were estimated. The method was immunoSEQ multiplex PCR; TCRdb's version includes in-frame clones alone and lacks a portion of them. That table furnishes V, J and clone size, whereas the DNA furnished D and trimming. The sample includes 130,000 to 150,000 clones, more than 75% of them seen just once. Trimming took off 3 bases at V and 1 base at J, with 19 bases between the two ends. Germline V gene data show CDR1 as LGHDT and CDR2 as YNNKEL (reference sequence). The CDR3 spans 17 residues. The data stem from a study of blood T cell repertoires in COVID-19.

The sequence derives from a woman aged 45-59 years with active or convalescent COVID-19. Sequenced sample: peripheral blood. The chain couples TRBV3-1 (or the pseudogene TRBV3-2) to TRBJ2-7, with a weak D call TRBD1 (6 bases). The CDR3 DNA reads TGTGCCAGCAGCCACGGACAGACGAGAACCCAGTCCTACGAGCAGTACTTC. It specifies CASSHGQTRTQSYEQYF.